This T cell receptor beta chain was sequenced during a study of T cell responses to AZD1222 COVID-19 vaccine. Clones were read by immunoSEQ multiplex PCR, and TCRdb kept only the in-frame ones, dropping some. The top ten clones hold 1% to 1.5% of a sample with approximately 190,000 clones, 92% of them seen once. The sequencing here drew on peripheral blood, taken on day 0 of AZD1222 vaccination. The TCR was taken from an adult in good health.

The CDR3: CATSDWGERDTQYF. In DNA form, the CDR3 reads TGTGCCACCAGTGATTGGGGGGAGAGAGATACGCAGTATTTT. The chain is built from TRBV24-1 and TRBJ2-3; D possibly corresponds to TRBD2 (6 bases). The V end lost 2 bases, the J end lost 5 bases, and 10 bases lay between the germline ends. The CDR3 consists of 14 residues. Germline V gene data show CDR1 as KGHDR and CDR2 as SFDVKD.